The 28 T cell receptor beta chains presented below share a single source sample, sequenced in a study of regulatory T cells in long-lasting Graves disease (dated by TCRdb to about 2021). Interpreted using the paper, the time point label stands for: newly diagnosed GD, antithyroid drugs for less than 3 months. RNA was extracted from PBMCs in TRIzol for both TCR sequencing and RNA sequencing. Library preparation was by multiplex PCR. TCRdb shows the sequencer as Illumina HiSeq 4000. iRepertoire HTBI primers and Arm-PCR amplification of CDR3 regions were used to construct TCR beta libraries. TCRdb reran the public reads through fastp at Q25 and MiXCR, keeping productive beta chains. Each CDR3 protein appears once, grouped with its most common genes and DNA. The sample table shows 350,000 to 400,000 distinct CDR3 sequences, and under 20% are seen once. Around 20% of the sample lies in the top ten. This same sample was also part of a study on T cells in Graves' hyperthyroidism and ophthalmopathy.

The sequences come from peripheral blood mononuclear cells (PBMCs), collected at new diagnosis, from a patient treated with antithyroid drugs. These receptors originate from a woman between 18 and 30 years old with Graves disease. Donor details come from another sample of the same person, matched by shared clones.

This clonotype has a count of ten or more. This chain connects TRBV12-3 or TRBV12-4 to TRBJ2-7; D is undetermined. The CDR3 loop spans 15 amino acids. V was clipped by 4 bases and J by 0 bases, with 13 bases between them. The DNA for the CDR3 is TGTGCCAGCAGTTATAATTGGCGCAGCTCCTACGAGCAGTACTTC. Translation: CASSYNWRSSYEQYF.

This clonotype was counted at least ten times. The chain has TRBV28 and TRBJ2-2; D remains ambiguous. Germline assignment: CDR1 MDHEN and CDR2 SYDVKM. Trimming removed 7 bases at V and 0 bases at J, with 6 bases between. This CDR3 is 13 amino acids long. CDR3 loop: CASMFANTGELFF. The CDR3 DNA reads TGTGCCAGCATGTTCGCGAACACCGGGGAGCTGTTTTTT.

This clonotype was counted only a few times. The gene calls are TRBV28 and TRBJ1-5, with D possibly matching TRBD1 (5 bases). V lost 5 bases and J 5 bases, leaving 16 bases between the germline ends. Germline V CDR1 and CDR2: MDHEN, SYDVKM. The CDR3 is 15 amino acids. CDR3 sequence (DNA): TGTGCCAGCAGTGAGGACACCAGGACCCATCAGCCCCAGCATTTT. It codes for CASSEDTRTHQPQHF.

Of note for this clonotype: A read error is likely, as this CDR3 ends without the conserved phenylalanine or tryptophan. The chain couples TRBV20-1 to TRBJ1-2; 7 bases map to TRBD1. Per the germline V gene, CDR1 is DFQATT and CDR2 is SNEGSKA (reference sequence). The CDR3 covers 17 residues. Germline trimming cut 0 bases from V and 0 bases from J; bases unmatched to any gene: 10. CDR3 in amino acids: CSARDHLTGKTNYGYTL. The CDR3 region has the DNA TGCAGTGCTAGAGACCACTTGACAGGGAAGACTAACTATGGCTACACCCTC.

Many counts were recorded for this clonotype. The CDR3 nucleotides read TGTGCCAGCCGTGCGGGACAGGGTCGAGCTAATGAAAAACTGTTTTTT. It translates to CASRAGQGRANEKLFF. The chain employs TRBV2 and TRBJ1-4; 9 bases fit TRBD1. CDR3 size: 16 residues. V lost 8 bases and J lost 3; bases outside the gene matches: 10. Germline values: CDR1 SNHLY, CDR2 FYNNEI.

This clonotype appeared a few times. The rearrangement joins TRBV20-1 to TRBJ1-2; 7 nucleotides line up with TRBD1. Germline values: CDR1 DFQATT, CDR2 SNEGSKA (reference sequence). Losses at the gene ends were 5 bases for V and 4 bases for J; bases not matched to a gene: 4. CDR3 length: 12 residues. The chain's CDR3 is CSAVQGSYGYTF. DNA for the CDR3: TGCAGTGCTGTACAGGGGAGCTATGGCTACACCTTC.

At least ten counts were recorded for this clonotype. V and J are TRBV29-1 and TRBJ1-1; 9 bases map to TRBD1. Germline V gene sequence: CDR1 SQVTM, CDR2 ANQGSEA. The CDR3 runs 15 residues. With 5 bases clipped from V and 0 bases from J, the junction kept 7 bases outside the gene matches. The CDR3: CSVPTGGKMNTEAFF. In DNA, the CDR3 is TGCAGCGTTCCCACAGGGGGCAAAATGAACACTGAAGCTTTCTTT.

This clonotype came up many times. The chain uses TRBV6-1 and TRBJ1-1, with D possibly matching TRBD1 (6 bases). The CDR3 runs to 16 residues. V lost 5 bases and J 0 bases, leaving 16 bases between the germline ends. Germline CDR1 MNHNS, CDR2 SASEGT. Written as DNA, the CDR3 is TGTGCCAGCAGTACGGGGGGGGGCAATATGAACACTGAAGCTTTCTTT. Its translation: CASSTGGGNMNTEAFF.

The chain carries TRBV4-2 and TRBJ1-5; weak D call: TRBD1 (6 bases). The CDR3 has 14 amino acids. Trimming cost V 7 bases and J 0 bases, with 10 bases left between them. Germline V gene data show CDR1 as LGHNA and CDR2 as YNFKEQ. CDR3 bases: TGTGCCAGCACCCCACAGGGTAGCAATCAGCCCCAGCATTTT. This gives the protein CASTPQGSNQPQHF.

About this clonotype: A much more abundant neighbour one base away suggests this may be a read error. CDR3 nucleotide sequence: TGTGCCAGCAGGCCAGCACAGGGCGTTGGAAACACCATATATTTT. Amino acids: CASRPAQGVGNTIYF. V is TRBV11-2 and J is TRBJ1-3; the D gene is possibly TRBD1 (6 bases). Trimming shortened V by 6 bases and J by 3 bases, and 15 bases separated the two germline ends. Germline CDR1 is SGHAT and CDR2 is FQNNGV. The CDR3 runs to 15 residues.

The CDR3 DNA sequence: TGTGCCAGTAGTATCTGGGTGGACAGGAGGGGCTATGGCTACACCTTC. The encoded protein is CASSIWVDRRGYGYTF. This chain joins TRBV19 and TRBJ1-2, with TRBD1 matching over 7 bases. The trim removed 3 bases at V and 4 bases at J, leaving 11 bases unmatched. Germline V gene sequence: CDR1 LNHDA, CDR2 SQIVND (reference sequence). This CDR3 has 16 residues. The full variable domain, rest sourced from reference TRBV19 and TRBJ1-2, is DGGITQSPKYLFRKEGQNVTLSCEQNLNHDAMYWYRQDPGQGLRLIYYSQIVNDFQKGDIAEGYSVSREKKESFPLTVTSAQKNPTAFYLCASSIWVDRRGYGYTFGSGTRLTVV.

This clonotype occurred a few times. The CDR3 nucleotides are TGTGCCACCAGCAGATATACTGGGACAGGGGGCGGAGAGCAGTACTTC. Translation: CATSRYTGTGGGEQYF. The rearrangement uses TRBV15 and TRBJ2-7; 12 bases are shared with TRBD1. Germline V gives CDR1 LNHNV, CDR2 YYDKDF (reference sequence). V lost 2 bases to trimming and J lost 7 bases; unmatched junction nucleotides: 9. This CDR3 has 16 amino acids.

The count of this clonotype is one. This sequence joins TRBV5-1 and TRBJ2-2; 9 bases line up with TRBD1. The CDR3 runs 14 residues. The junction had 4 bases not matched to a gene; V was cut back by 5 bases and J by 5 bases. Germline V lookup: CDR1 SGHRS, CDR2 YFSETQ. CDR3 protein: CASRDRGGTGELFF. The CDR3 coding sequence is TGCGCCAGCAGGGACAGGGGAGGAACCGGGGAGCTGTTTTTT.

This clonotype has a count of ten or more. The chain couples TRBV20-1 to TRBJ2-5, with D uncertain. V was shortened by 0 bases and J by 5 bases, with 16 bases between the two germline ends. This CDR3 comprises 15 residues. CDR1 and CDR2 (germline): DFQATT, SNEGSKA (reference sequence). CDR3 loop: CSARDSRAVAETQYF. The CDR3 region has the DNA TGCAGTGCTAGAGATAGCCGGGCAGTAGCCGAGACCCAGTACTTC.

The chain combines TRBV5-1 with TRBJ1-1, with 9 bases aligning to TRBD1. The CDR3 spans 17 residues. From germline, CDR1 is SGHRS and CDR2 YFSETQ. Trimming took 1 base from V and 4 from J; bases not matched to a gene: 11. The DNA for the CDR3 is TGCGCCAGCAGCTTGTTCCGGAGGACAGGGGTTAGCACTGAAGCTTTCTTT. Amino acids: CASSLFRRTGVSTEAFF.

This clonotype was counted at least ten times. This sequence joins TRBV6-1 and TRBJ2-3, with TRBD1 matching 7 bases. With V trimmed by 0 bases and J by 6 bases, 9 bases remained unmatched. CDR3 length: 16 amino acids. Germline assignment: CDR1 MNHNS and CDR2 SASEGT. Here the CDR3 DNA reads TGTGCCAGCAGTGAAGCGACAGGGTCTTCTCTCGATACGCAGTATTTT. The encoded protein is CASSEATGSSLDTQYF.

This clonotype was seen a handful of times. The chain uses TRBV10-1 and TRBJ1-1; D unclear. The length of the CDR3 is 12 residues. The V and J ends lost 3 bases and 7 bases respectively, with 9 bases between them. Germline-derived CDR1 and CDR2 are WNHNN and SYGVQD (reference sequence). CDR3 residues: CASSDGSGEAFF. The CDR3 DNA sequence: TGCGCCAGCAGTGACGGGTCAGGTGAAGCTTTCTTT.

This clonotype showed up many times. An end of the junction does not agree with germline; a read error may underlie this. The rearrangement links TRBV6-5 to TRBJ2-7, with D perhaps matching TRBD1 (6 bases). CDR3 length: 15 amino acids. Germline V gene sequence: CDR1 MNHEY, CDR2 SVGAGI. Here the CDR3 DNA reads TGTGCCGGCAGTTACTCGTCGCAGGGGACCTACGAGCAGTACTTC. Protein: CAGSYSSQGTYEQYF.

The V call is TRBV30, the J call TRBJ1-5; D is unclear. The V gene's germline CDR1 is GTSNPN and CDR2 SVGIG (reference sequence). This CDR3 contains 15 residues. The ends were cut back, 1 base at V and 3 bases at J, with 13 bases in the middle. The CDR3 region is CAWSAPSRANQPQHF. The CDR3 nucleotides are TGTGCCTGGAGTGCCCCCAGCCGGGCCAATCAGCCCCAGCATTTT.

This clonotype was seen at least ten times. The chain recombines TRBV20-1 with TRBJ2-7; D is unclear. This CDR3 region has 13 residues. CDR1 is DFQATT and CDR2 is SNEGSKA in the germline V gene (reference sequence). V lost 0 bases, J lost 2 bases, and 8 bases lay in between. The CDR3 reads CSARDRTTYEQYF. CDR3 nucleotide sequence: TGCAGTGCTAGAGATAGGACCACCTACGAGCAGTACTTC.

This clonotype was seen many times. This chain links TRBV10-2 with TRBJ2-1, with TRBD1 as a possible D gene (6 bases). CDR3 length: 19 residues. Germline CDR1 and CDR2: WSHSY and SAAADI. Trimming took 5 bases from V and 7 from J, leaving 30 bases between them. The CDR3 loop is CASSHGQLGPGQEDNEQFF. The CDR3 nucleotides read TGCGCCAGCAGTCATGGACAGCTTGGGCCGGGGCAAGAGGATAATGAGCAGTTCTTC.

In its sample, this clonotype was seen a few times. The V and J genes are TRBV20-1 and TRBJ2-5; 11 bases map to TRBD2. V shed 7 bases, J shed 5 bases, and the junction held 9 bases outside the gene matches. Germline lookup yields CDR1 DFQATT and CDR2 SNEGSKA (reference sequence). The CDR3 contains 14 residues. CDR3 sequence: CSGKLAGEVETQYF. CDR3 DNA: TGCAGTGGCAAACTAGCGGGAGAAGTTGAGACCCAGTACTTC.

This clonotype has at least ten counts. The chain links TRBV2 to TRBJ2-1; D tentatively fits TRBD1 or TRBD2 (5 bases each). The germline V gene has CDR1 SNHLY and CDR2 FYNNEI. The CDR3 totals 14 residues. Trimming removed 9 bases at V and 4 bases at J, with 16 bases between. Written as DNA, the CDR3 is TGTGCCAGTTGGACCTCGGGACCTTACAATGAGCAGTTCTTC. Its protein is CASWTSGPYNEQFF.

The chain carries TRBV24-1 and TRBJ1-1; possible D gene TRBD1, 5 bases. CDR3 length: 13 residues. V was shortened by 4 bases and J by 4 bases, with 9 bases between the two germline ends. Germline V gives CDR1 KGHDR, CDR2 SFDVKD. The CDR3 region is CATSDGGVTEAFF. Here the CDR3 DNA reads TGTGCCACCAGTGACGGGGGGGTCACTGAAGCTTTCTTT.

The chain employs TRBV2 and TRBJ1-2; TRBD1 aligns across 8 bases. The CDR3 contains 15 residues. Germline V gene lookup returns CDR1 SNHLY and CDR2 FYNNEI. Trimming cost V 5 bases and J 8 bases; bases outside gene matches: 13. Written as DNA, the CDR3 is TGTGCCAGCAGTTTGTCCGGGACAGGTCTATGGGGCTACACCTTC. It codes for CASSLSGTGLWGYTF.

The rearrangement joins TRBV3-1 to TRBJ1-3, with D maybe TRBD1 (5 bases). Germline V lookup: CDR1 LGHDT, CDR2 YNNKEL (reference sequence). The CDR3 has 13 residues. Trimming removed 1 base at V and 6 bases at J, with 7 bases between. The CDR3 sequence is CASSQGQLNTIYF. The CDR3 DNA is TGTGCCAGCAGCCAAGGACAGTTAAACACCATATATTTT.

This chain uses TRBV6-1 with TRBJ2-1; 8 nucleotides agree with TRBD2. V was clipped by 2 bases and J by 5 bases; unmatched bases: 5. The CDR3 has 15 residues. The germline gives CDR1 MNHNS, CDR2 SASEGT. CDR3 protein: CASSERGGPHNEQFF. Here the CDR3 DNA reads TGTGCCAGCAGTGAACGCGGGGGGCCCCACAATGAGCAGTTCTTC.

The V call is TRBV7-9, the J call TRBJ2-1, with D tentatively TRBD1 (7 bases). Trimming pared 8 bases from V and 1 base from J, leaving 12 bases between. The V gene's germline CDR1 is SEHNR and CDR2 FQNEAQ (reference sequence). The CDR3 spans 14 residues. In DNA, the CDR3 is TGTGCCAGCGTGGCAGGGGGGTCCTACAATGAGCAGTTCTTC. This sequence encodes CASVAGGSYNEQFF.